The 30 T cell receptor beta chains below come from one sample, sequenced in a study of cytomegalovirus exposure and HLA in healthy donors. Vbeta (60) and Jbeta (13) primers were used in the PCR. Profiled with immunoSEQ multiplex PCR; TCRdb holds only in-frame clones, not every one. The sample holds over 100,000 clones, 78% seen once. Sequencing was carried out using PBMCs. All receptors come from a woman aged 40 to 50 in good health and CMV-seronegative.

The CDR3 DNA follows: TGTGCCAGCAGCTCAAGCGCGGGTGAGCAGTTCTTC. This encodes CASSSSAGEQFF. V is TRBV7-3 and J is TRBJ2-1; D may be TRBD2 (5 bases). CDR1 and CDR2 (germline): SGHTA, FQGTGA. The CDR3 totals 12 residues. Trimming removed 4 bases from V and 9 bases from J, with 10 bases in between.

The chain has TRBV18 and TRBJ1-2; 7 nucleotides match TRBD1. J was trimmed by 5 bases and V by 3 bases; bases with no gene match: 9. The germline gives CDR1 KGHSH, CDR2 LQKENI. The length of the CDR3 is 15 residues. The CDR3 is CASSPGQTSLYGYTF. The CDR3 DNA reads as TGTGCCAGCTCACCGGGACAGACAAGCCTGTATGGCTACACCTTC.

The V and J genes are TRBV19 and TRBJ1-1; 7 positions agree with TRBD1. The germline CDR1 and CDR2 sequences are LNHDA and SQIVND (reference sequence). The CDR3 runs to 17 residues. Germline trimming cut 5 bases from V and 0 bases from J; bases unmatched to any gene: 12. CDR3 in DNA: TGTGCCAGTAGTCCCCAGGGACAGCTTTTCATGAACACTGAAGCTTTCTTT. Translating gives CASSPQGQLFMNTEAFF.

The CDR3 sequence is CASSSHDRRPSYEQYF. CDR3 coding DNA: TGTGCCAGCAGCAGCCATGACAGGCGACCCTCCTACGAGCAGTACTTC. The V and J genes are TRBV27 and TRBJ2-7; D might be TRBD1 (6 bases). The V end was cut by 6 bases, the J end by 0 bases, with 18 bases between. The CDR3 covers 16 residues. The V gene's germline CDR1 is MNHEY and CDR2 SMNVEV (reference sequence).

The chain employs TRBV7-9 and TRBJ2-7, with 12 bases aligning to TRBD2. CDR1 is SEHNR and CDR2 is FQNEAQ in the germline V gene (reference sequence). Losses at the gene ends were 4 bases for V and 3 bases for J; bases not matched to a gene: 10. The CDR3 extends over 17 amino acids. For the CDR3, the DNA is TGTGCCAGCAGCTCCCCGCGGACTAGCGGGGTTATCTACGAGCAGTACTTC. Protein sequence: CASSSPRTSGVIYEQYF. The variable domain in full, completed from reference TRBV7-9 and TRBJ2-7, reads DTGVSQNPRHKITKRGQNVTFRCDPISEHNRLYWYRQTLGQGPEFLTYFQNEAQLEKSRLLSDRFSAERPKGSFSTLEIQRTEQGDSAMYLCASSSPRTSGVIYEQYFGPGTRLTVT.

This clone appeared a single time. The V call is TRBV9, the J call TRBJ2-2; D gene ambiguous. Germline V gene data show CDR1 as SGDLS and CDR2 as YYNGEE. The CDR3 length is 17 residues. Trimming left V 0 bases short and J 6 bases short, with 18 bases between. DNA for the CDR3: TGTGCCAGCAGCGTAGGAGGTGGCCCCACACGGGCCGGGGAGCTGTTTTTT. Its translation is CASSVGGGPTRAGELFF.

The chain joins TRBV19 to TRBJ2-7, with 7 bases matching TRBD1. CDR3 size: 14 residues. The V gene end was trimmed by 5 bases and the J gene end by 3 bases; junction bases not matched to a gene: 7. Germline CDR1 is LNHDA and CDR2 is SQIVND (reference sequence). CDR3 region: CASSVHRGSYEQYF. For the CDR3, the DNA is TGTGCCAGTAGTGTACACAGGGGAAGCTACGAGCAGTACTTC.

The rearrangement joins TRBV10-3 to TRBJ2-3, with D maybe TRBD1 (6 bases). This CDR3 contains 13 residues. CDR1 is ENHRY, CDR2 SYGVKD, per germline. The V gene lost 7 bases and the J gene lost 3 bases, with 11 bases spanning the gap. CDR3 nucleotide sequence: TGTGCCATCACCAACAGGGAAACAGATACGCAGTATTTT. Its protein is CAITNRETDTQYF.

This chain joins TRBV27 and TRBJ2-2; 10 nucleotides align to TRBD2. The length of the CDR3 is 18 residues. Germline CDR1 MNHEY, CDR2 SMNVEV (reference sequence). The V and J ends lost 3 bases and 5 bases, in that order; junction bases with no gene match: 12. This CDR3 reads CASSFLAGLAGATGELFF. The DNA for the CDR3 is TGTGCCAGCAGTTTCTTGGCAGGGCTAGCGGGAGCTACCGGGGAGCTGTTTTTT.

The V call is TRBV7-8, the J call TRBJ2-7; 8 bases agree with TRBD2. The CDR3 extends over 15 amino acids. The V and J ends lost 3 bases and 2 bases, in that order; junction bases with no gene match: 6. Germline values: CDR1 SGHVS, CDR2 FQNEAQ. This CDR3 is CASSFIERGTYEQYF. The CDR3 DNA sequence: TGTGCCAGCAGCTTCATAGAGCGGGGGACCTACGAGCAGTACTTC.

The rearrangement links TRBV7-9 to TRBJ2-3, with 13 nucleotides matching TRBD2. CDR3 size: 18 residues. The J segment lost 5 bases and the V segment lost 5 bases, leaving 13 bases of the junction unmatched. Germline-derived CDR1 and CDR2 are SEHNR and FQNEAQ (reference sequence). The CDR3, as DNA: TGTGCCAGCAGCCGGACTAGCGGGAGTGGATTGTGGGGAGATACGCAGTATTTT. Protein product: CASSRTSGSGLWGDTQYF.

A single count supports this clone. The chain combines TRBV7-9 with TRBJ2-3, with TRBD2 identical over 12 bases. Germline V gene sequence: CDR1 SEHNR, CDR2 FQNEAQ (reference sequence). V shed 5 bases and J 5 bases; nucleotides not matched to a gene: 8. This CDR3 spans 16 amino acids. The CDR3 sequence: CASSLRLAGEIDTQYF. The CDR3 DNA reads TGTGCCAGCAGCCTTCGACTAGCGGGAGAGATAGATACGCAGTATTTT.

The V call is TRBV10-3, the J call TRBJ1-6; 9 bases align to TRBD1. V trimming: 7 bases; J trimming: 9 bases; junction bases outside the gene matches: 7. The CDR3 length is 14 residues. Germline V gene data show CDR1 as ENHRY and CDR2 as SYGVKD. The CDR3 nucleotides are TGTGCCATCACTCCCGGGACAGGGATTTCACCCCTCCACTTT. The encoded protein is CAITPGTGISPLHF.

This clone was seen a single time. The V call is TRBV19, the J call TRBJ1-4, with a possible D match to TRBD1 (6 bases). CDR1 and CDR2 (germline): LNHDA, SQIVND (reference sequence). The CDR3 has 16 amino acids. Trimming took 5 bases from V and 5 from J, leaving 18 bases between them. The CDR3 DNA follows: TGTGCCAGTAGTCGATTGCTCGGGCAGGGGAATGAAAAACTGTTTTTT. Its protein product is CASSRLLGQGNEKLFF.

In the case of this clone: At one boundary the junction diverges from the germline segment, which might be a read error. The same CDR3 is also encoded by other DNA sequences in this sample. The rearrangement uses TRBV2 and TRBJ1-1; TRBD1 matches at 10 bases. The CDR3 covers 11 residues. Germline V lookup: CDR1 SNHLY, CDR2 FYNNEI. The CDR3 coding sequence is TGTGCCGGACAGGGGGACACCGAAGCTTTCTTT. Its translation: CAGQGDTEAFF.

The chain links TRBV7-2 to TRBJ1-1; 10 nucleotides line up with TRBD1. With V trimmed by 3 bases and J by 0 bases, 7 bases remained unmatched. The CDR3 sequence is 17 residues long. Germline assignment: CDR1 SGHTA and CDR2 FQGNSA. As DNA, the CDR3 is TGTGCCAGCAGCTTCGGGACAGGGGTTTACATGAACACTGAAGCTTTCTTT. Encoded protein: CASSFGTGVYMNTEAFF.

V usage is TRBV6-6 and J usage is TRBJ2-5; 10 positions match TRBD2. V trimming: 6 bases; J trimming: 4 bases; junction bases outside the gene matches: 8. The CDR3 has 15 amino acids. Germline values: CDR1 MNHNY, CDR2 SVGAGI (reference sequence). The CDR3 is CASRQGSGRAETQYF. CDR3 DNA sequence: TGTGCCAGCAGACAGGGGAGCGGGAGGGCAGAGACCCAGTACTTC.

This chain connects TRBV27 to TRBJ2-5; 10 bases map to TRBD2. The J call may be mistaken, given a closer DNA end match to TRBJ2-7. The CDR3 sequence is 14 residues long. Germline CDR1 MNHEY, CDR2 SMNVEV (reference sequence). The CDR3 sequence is CASSPSGRGNEQYF. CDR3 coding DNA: TGTGCCAGCAGTCCTAGCGGGAGAGGCAACGAGCAGTACTTC.

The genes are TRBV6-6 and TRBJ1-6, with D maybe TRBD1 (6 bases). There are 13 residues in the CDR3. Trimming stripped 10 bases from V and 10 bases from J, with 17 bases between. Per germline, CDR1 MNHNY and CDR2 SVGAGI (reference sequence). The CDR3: CATTQGFGSPLHF. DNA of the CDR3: TGTGCCACCACACAGGGATTTGGCTCACCCCTCCACTTT.

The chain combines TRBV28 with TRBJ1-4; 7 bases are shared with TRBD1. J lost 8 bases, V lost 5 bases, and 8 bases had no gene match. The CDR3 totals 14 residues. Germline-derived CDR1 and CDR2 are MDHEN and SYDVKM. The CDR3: CASSQGGREEKLFF. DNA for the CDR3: TGTGCCAGCAGTCAAGGGGGCCGAGAGGAAAAACTGTTTTTT.

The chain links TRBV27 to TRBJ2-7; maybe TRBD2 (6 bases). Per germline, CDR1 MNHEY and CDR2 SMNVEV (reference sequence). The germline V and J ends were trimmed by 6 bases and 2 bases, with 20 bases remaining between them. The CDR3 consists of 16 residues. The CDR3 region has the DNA TGTGCCAGCAGACCCCTCGGGACTCCCCTCCCCTACGAGCAGTACTTC. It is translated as CASRPLGTPLPYEQYF.

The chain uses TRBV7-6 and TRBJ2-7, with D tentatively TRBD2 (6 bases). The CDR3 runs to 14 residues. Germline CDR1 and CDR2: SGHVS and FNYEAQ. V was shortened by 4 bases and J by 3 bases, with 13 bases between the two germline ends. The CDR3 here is CASSSGLNGYEQYF. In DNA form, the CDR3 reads TGTGCCAGCAGCTCGGGACTTAATGGCTACGAGCAGTACTTC.

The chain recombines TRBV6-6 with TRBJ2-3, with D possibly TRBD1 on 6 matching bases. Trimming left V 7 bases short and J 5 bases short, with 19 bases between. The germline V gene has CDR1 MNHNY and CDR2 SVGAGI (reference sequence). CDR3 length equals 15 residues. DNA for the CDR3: TGTGCCAGCAACCCGGACAGTTCATTTGTAGATACGCAGTATTTT. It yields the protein CASNPDSSFVDTQYF.

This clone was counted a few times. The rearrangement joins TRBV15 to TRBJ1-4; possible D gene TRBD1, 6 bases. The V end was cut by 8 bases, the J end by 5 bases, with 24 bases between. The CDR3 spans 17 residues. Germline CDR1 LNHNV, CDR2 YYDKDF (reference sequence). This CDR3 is CATGDERGGGVNEKLFF. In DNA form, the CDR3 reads TGTGCCACCGGGGATGAGCGCGGGGGGGGCGTGAATGAAAAACTGTTTTTT. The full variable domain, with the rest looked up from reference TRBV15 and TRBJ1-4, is DAMVIQNPRYQVTQFGKPVTLSCSQTLNHNVMYWYQQKSSQAPKLLFHYYDKDFNNEADTPDNFQSRRPNTSFCFLDIRSPGLGDTAMYLCATGDERGGGVNEKLFFGSGTQLSVL.

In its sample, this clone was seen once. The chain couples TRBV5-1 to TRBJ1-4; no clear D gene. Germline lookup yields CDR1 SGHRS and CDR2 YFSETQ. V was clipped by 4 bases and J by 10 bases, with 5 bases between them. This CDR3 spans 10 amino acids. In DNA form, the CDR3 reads TGCGCCAGCAGCCACGGAAAACTGTTTTTT. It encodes CASSHGKLFF. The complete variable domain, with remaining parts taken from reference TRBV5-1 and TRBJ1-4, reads KAGVTQTPRYLIKTRGQQVTLSCSPISGHRSVSWYQQTPGQGLQFLFEYFSETQRNKGNFPGRFSGRQFSNSRSEMNVSTLELGDSALYLCASSHGKLFFGSGTQLSVL.

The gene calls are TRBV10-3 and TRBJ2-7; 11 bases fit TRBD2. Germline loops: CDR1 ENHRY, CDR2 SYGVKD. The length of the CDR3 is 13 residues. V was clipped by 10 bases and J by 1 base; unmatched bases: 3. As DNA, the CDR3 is TGTGCCACGGGACTAGCGGCGTCCTACGAGCAGTACTTC. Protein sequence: CATGLAASYEQYF.

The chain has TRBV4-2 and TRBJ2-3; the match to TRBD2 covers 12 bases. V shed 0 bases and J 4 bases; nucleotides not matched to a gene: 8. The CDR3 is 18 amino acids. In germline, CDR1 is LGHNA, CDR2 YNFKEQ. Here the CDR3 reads CASSQDGATSGSSDTQYF. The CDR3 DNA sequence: TGTGCCAGCAGCCAAGATGGGGCGACTAGCGGGAGTTCAGATACGCAGTATTTT.

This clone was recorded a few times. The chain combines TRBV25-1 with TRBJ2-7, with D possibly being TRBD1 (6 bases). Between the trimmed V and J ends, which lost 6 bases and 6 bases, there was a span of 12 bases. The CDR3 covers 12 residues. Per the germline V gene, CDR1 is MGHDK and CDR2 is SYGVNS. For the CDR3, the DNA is TGTGCCAGCAGGGGTCTAGGGGGCGAGCAGTACTTC. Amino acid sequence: CASRGLGGEQYF.

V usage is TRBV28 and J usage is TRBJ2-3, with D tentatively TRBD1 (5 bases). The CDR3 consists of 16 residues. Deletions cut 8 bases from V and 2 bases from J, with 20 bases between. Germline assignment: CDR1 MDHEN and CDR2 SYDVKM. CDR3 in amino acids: CASPPAQGRNTDTQYF. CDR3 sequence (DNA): TGTGCCAGCCCCCCCGCTCAGGGAAGAAACACAGATACGCAGTATTTT.

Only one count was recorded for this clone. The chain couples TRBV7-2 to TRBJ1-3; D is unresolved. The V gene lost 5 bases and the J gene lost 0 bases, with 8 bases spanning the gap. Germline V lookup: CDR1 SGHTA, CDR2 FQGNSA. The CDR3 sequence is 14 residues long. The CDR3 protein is CASSHDNSGNTIYF. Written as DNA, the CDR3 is TGTGCCAGCAGCCATGACAACTCTGGAAACACCATATATTTT.